This TCR beta chain stems from a study of shared clonotypes between healthy human individuals. Study background: Researchers drew samples from two women and a few men aged 18 to 49. Findings of the study overall: Naive CD4 clonotypes overlapped across several donors at roughly 4.5%.

Profiled with immunoSEQ multiplex PCR; TCRdb holds only in-frame clones, not every one. Here the sample spans millions of clones, more than 90% being singletons. As to this clone: The antigen is unknown.

This CDR3 contains 15 residues. Trimming took 5 bases from V and 4 from J, leaving 12 bases between them. The germline CDR1 and CDR2 sequences are MNHEY and SMNVEV (reference sequence). The authors divided CD4+ cells into CD45RA+ naive and CD45RA-negative memory subsets. The material sequenced was naive CD4+ T cells sorted from blood. Subset indicated: CD45RA+ positively selected. The V and J genes are TRBV27 and TRBJ1-6, with D perhaps matching TRBD1 (5 bases). This receptor was taken from a man younger than 35 in good health. Here the CDR3 DNA reads TGTGCCAGCAGTCCCAACCGACAGTATAATTCACCCCTCCACTTT. The encoded protein is CASSPNRQYNSPLHF.